The rows below give T cell receptor beta chains drawn from one sample of a study of control samples from healthy donors and cancer patients. Clones were read by immunoSEQ multiplex PCR, and TCRdb kept only the in-frame ones, dropping some. The sample consists of around 85,000 clones, 90% to 95% of them appearing once. The material sequenced was blood. The receptors were gathered from a woman under 30 in good health. Both conserved end residues are part of each CDR3. The D gene is left open where the match is weak. Clone size is shown for a subset of rows, as once, few, many or a class of expanded clone.

V	size	J	D	DNA	CDR3
TRBV5-1	.	TRBJ1-6	.	TGCGCCAGCAGCCGGACGGGTGAGACCTATAATTCACCCCTCCACTTT	CASSRTGETYNSPLHF
TRBV7-3	.	TRBJ2-2	.	TGTGCCAGCAGCCTAAGACAGAACACCGGGGAGCTGTTTTTT	CASSLRQNTGELFF
TRBV14	once	TRBJ2-3	.	TGTGCCAGCAGCCACCGGCGGGGGCTCCAGGCAGATACGCAGTATTTT	CASSHRRGLQADTQYF
TRBV2	.	TRBJ2-7	.	TGTGCCAGCCGGCTCGCCTACGAGCAGTACTTC	CASRLAYEQYF
TRBV19	.	TRBJ2-1	.	TGTGCCAGTAGTACCGGGACCTCACTTCTAGACAATGAGCAGTTCTTC	CASSTGTSLLDNEQFF
TRBV11-2	.	TRBJ2-7	TRBD2	TGTGCCAGCAGCTTCATCGGGACTAGCTTCTACGAGCAGTACTTC	CASSFIGTSFYEQYF
TRBV4-3	few	TRBJ2-1	.	TGCGCCAGCAGCCAACTAGCTTTGCCCCACAATGAGCAGTTCTTC	CASSQLALPHNEQFF
TRBV5-6	.	TRBJ2-4	.	TGTGCCAGCAGCTTACGACAGTTAACCAAAAACATTCAGTACTTC	CASSLRQLTKNIQYF
TRBV24-1	.	TRBJ2-1	TRBD2	TGTGCCACCAGTGGTTCCAGCGGGAGTTTCAATGAGCAGTTCTTC	CATSGSSGSFNEQFF
TRBV4-2	.	TRBJ2-3	.	TGTGCCAGCAGCCAAGATTCGTACACAGATACGCAGTATTTT	CASSQDSYTDTQYF
TRBV9	.	TRBJ1-1	.	TGTGCCAGCAGCGTATTATCGGGCGCTCCCACTGAAGCTTTCTTT	CASSVLSGAPTEAFF
TRBV3-1/TRBV3-2	.	TRBJ1-2	.	TGTGCCAGCAGCCGCCGGGCGGACTATGGCTACACCTTC	CASSRRADYGYTF
TRBV7-9	.	TRBJ2-5	TRBD2	TGTGCCAGCAGCTTTTTTACTAGCGGGAGAGAGACCCAGTACTTC	CASSFFTSGRETQYF
TRBV7-9	.	TRBJ2-3	.	TGTGCCAGCAGCTTAACGTCTGGGAGGAGCACAGATACGCAGTATTTT	CASSLTSGRSTDTQYF
TRBV4-2	once	TRBJ1-6	.	TGTGCCAGCAGCCAAGAGGACAGAATCTATAATTCACCCCTCCACTTT	CASSQEDRIYNSPLHF
TRBV27	once	TRBJ1-2	TRBD1	TGTGCCAGCAGTTCGATGACAGGGGCAGACTATGGCTACACCTTC	CASSSMTGADYGYTF
TRBV6-5	.	TRBJ2-7	TRBD2	TGTGCCAGCAGTTTGGTCGCGGGGGGCCTCTACGAGCAGTACTTC	CASSLVAGGLYEQYF
TRBV4-2	.	TRBJ2-1	TRBD2	TGTGCCAGCAGCCAAAAGATGACCGGGACTAGCGGTTACAATGAGCAGTTCTTC	CASSQKMTGTSGYNEQFF
TRBV5-1	once	TRBJ1-5	.	TGCGCCAGCAGAGGCGGGGACAATCAGCCCCAGCATTTT	CASRGGDNQPQHF
TRBV15	.	TRBJ2-6	.	TGTGCCACCAGTGGAGATTCCATCTCTGGGGCCAACGTCCTGACTTTC	CATSGDSISGANVLTF
TRBV7-9	.	TRBJ1-2	.	TGTGCCAGCAGCTTAGAGGAGAATAGCTATGGCTACACCTTC	CASSLEENSYGYTF
TRBV27	.	TRBJ1-2	.	TGTGCCAGCAGCCCAATCCGGGGGCTCAGGGCCTCAAACTATGGCTACACCTTC	CASSPIRGLRASNYGYTF
TRBV6-2/TRBV6-3	once	TRBJ2-1	TRBD2	TGTGCCAGCAGTGTTTCTAGCGGATTCTACAATGAGCAGTTCTTC	CASSVSSGFYNEQFF
TRBV24-1	.	TRBJ2-3	.	TGTGCCACCAGTCTAGCAGATACGCAGTATTTT	CATSLADTQYF
TRBV11-2	.	TRBJ1-1	TRBD1	TGTGCCAGCAGCTTCGGTAGAGGGGGCAACACTGAAGCTTTCTTT	CASSFGRGGNTEAFF
TRBV19	.	TRBJ2-5	.	TGTGCCAGTAGTCTAGCCCCCCAACACTTCCAAGAGACCCAGTACTTC	CASSLAPQHFQETQYF
TRBV23-1	.	TRBJ1-5	.	TGCGCCAGCAGCAGGGGTAGGTGCAATCAGCCCCAGCATTTT	CASSRGRCNQPQHF
TRBV7-9	.	TRBJ2-7	TRBD2	TGTGCCAGCAGCTTAGTCGGAACTAGCGGGAACTCCCGACCCTACGAGCAGTACTTC	CASSLVGTSGNSRPYEQYF
TRBV13	.	TRBJ2-5	.	TGTGCCAGCAGCGGAGAAGAGACCCAGTACTTC	CASSGEETQYF
TRBV3-1/TRBV3-2	.	TRBJ2-3	.	TGTGCCAGCAGCCATAAACCCGGGACGAGAACCACAGATACGCAGTATTTT	CASSHKPGTRTTDTQYF
TRBV28	.	TRBJ1-2	.	TGTGCCAGCTCGACGAGTAGGGGCTACACCTTC	CASSTSRGYTF
TRBV5-1	.	TRBJ1-6	.	TGCGCCAGCAGCTTAGGCAGGATGGACAATTCACCCCTCCACTTT	CASSLGRMDNSPLHF
TRBV4-2	.	TRBJ2-7	.	TGTGCCAGCAGCCAAGAATTGGGTTACGGGCAGTACTTC	CASSQELGYGQYF
TRBV2	.	TRBJ2-2	TRBD1	TGTGCCAGCGCGGACAGGGGAATAACGAACACCGGGGAGCTGTTTTTT	CASADRGITNTGELFF
TRBV27	once	TRBJ2-6	.	TGTGCCAGCAGTCTCTTCTCCCTCTCTGGGGCCAACGTCCTGACTTTC	CASSLFSLSGANVLTF
TRBV25-1	.	TRBJ2-7	TRBD1	TGTGCCAGCAGAGAGCCGGGACAGGGTCGAGAGCAGTACTTC	CASREPGQGREQYF
TRBV6-1	.	TRBJ1-2	.	TGTGCCAGCAGTGAAGAGAGCGGTTCCCACTATGGCTACACCTTC	CASSEESGSHYGYTF
TRBV5-4	.	TRBJ2-2	.	TGTGCCAGCAGTCGCCCGGGACAATCGAACACCGGGGAGCTGTTTTTT	CASSRPGQSNTGELFF
TRBV28	.	TRBJ1-1	.	TGTGCCAGCACCCCAGGACAGTGGGCTTTCTTT	CASTPGQWAFF
TRBV11-3	.	TRBJ2-5	.	TGTGCCAGCAGCTTAGGTACAGGGATGGAGGAAGAGACCCAGTACTTC	CASSLGTGMEEETQYF
TRBV14	.	TRBJ2-7	TRBD1	TGTGCCAGCAGCCAAGGTGGGACAGGTTTCTACGAGCAGTACTTC	CASSQGGTGFYEQYF
TRBV6-6	.	TRBJ1-2	TRBD1	TGTGCCAGCAGTCCCGATCTCCGGGACAGGGTAGCGTATGGCTACACCTTC	CASSPDLRDRVAYGYTF
TRBV21-1	.	TRBJ2-3	.	TGTGCCAGAACTAATCTCGGGCGGATAGGAAGCACAGATACGCAGTATTTT	CARTNLGRIGSTDTQYF
TRBV20-1	.	TRBJ2-6	.	TGCAGTGCTAGTCCTTCTGGGGCCAACGTCCTGACTTTC	CSASPSGANVLTF
TRBV28	once	TRBJ1-6	TRBD1	TGTGCCAGCAGTCCCAGACAGGGAACGGAATCACCCCTCCACTTT	CASSPRQGTESPLHF
TRBV18	.	TRBJ2-3	TRBD2	TGTGCCAGCTCTGACTTGCTAGCGGGAGGAGATACGCAGTATTTT	CASSDLLAGGDTQYF
TRBV7-3	.	TRBJ2-5	.	TGTGCCAGCAGCTTAGGACTGTTGGAGACCCAGTACTTC	CASSLGLLETQYF
TRBV7-3	.	TRBJ1-2	.	TGTGCCAGCAGCGAGGTGGGGGCGCGTGGCTACACCTTC	CASSEVGARGYTF